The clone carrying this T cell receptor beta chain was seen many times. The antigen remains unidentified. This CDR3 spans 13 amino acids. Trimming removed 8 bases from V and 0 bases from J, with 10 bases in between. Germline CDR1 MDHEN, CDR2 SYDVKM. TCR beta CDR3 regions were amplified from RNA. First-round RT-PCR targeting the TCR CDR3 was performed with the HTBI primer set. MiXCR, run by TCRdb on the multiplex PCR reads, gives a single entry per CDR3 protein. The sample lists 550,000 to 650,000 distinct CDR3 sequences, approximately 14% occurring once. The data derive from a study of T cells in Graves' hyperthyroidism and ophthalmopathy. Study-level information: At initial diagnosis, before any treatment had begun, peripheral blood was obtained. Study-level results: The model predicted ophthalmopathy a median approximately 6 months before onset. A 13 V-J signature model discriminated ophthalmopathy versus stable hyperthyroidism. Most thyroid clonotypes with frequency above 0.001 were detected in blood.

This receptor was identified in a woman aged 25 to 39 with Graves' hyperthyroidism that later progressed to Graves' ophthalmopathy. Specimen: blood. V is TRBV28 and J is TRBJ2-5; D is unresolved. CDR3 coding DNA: TGTGCCAGCGAAAAACGTTACCAAGAGACCCAGTACTTC. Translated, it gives CASEKRYQETQYF. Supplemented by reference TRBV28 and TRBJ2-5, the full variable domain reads DVKVTQSSRYLVKRTGEKVFLECVQDMDHENMFWYRQDPGLGLRLIYFSYDVKMKEKGDIPEGYSVSREKKERFSLILESASTNQTSMYLCASEKRYQETQYFGPGTRLLVL.